The 2 T cell receptor beta chains below all came from one sample that was sequenced in a study of cytomegalovirus exposure and HLA in healthy donors. This PCR relied on a set of 60 Vbeta primers and 13 Jbeta primers. Profiling relied on immunoSEQ multiplex PCR, and the TCRdb table lists in-frame clones only, not all of them. The data hold about 170,000 clones, with approximately 84% observed a single time. The sample comprised PBMCs. The origin of the receptors is a man aged 25 to 40 in good health and CMV-seropositive.

The chain joins TRBV7-2 to TRBJ2-1, with 7 bases identical to TRBD2. The CDR3 contains 14 residues. Per germline, CDR1 SGHTA and CDR2 FQGNSA. J was trimmed by 5 bases and V by 8 bases; bases with no gene match: 9. The CDR3: CASRRRAGDNEQFF. The DNA of the CDR3 is TGTGCCAGCCGGCGGAGGGCGGGAGACAATGAGCAGTTCTTC. Based on the CDR3 plus reference TRBV7-2 and TRBJ2-1, the full variable domain is GAGVSQSPSNKVTEKGKDVELRCDPISGHTALYWYRQSLGQGLEFLIYFQGNSAPDKSGLPSDRFSAERTGGSVSTLTIQRTQQEDSAVYLCASRRRAGDNEQFFGPGTRLTVL.

The chain has TRBV2 and TRBJ2-2; TRBD1 aligns across 7 bases. V lost 6 bases and J lost 4; bases outside the gene matches: 8. This CDR3 is built from 15 residues. CDR1 is SNHLY and CDR2 is FYNNEI in the germline V gene. In nucleotides, the CDR3 is TGTGCCAGCAGGCCCGACAGGGCCTTCACCGGGGAGCTGTTTTTT. Its protein product is CASRPDRAFTGELFF.